The table lists the clone carrying this TCR beta chain with a few counts. The record originates from a study of PD-L1 blockade in urothelial cancer. Study overall: Before enrollment, 0 to 3 chemotherapy regimens had been given to patients. Samples of blood were analyzed 3 weeks (second dose) and 6 weeks after treatment start.

This CDR3 is built from 13 residues. V was pared by 3 bases and J by 5 bases, with 1 base of the junction left unmatched. Germline assignment: CDR1 ENHRY and CDR2 SYGVKD. PCRs were each spiked with synthetic TCR analog templates. Sequenced by immunoSEQ multiplex PCR; TCRdb stores in-frame clones only, minus some. The sample carries 90,000 to 130,000 clones, 75% to 95% recorded once. Time point denoted: peripheral blood 6 weeks after treatment start. This rearrangement joins TRBV10-3 to TRBJ1-1; 9 nucleotides agree with TRBD1. Sequenced material: PBMCs, taken around atezolizumab (anti-PD-L1) treatment. The receptor's source is a man aged 60-69 years with urothelial cancer. CDR3: CAISDDRGTEAFF. Written as DNA, the CDR3 is TGTGCCATCAGTGATGACAGGGGGACTGAAGCTTTCTTT.